Below are 13 T cell receptor beta chains sequenced from a single sample in a study of blood T cell repertoires in COVID-19. Data came from immunoSEQ multiplex PCR; TCRdb stores just in-frame clones and leaves some out. Of 200,000 to 250,000 clones in the sample, less than 90% were seen once. Sequencing was done on a sample of peripheral blood. These receptor sequences come from a man in his 70s with acute or convalescent COVID-19.

The gene calls are TRBV6-5 and TRBJ1-5, with TRBD1 as a possible D gene (5 bases). Germline loops: CDR1 MNHEY, CDR2 SVGAGI. Trimming cost V 4 bases and J 5 bases, with 9 bases left between them. The CDR3 contains 13 residues. The CDR3 protein is CASSWTTDQPQHF. The CDR3, as DNA: TGTGCCAGCAGTTGGACGACAGATCAGCCCCAGCATTTT.

The CDR3 DNA is TGTGCCAGCACCCCCACGGGGACTAGTAACACCGGGGAGCTGTTTTTT. Residues: CASTPTGTSNTGELFF. The V call is TRBV18, the J call TRBJ2-2; 8 nucleotides align to TRBD2. Germline V gene lookup returns CDR1 KGHSH and CDR2 LQKENI. CDR3 size: 16 residues. J was trimmed by 2 bases and V by 8 bases; bases with no gene match: 10. Supplemented by reference TRBV18 and TRBJ2-2, the full variable domain reads NAGVMQNPRHLVRRRGQEARLRCSPMKGHSHVYWYRQLPEEGLKFMVYLQKENIIDESGMPKERFSAEFPKEGPSILRIQQVVRGDSAAYFCASTPTGTSNTGELFFGEGSRLTVL.

V is TRBV5-4 and J is TRBJ2-1; a possible D gene is TRBD2 (6 bases). Trimming shortened V by 3 bases and J by 8 bases, and 18 bases separated the two germline ends. Germline V gene data show CDR1 as SGHNT and CDR2 as YYREEE (reference sequence). This CDR3 is 15 amino acids long. CDR3 protein: CASSSPPGSIYEQFF. The CDR3 DNA sequence: TGTGCCAGCAGCTCTCCCCCCGGGAGCATCTATGAGCAGTTCTTC.

The rearrangement links TRBV18 to TRBJ1-1; D is uncertain. Germline V gives CDR1 KGHSH, CDR2 LQKENI. V was cut by 3 bases and J by 1 base, with 9 bases left in between. This CDR3 contains 14 residues. The CDR3 bases are TGTGCCAGCTCACCGAGTTATGGGAACACTGAAGCTTTCTTT. Its translation is CASSPSYGNTEAFF.

A note on this clone: Other DNA sequences in this specimen translate into the identical CDR3. The rearrangement uses TRBV5-1 and TRBJ2-2; 7 nucleotides match TRBD1. This CDR3 is 15 amino acids long. CDR1 SGHRS and CDR2 YFSETQ come from the germline V gene. J was trimmed by 2 bases and V by 2 bases; bases with no gene match: 3. The CDR3 DNA is TGCGCCAGCAGCTTAGACAGGGCTAACACCGGGGAGCTGTTTTTT. It codes for CASSLDRANTGELFF.

This chain connects TRBV28 to TRBJ1-6; unclear D gene. Germline CDR1 MDHEN, CDR2 SYDVKM. This CDR3 contains 12 residues. Trimming cost V 2 bases and J 8 bases, with 4 bases left between them. DNA of the CDR3: TGTGCCAGCAGTTTACCCGATTCACCCCTCCACTTT. This translates into CASSLPDSPLHF.

The V call is TRBV28, the J call TRBJ2-1; the match to TRBD1 covers 8 bases. V trimming: 7 bases; J trimming: 4 bases; junction bases outside the gene matches: 6. This CDR3 is 14 amino acids long. Per the germline V gene, CDR1 is MDHEN and CDR2 is SYDVKM. CDR3 loop: CASINQGAYNEQFF. The CDR3 DNA reads as TGTGCCAGCATCAATCAGGGGGCTTACAATGAGCAGTTCTTC.

The chain has TRBV11-3 and TRBJ1-5; no firm D call. The CDR3 extends over 15 amino acids. Trimming shortened V by 1 base and J by 7 bases, and 14 bases separated the two germline ends. Germline V gives CDR1 SGHNT, CDR2 YENEEA. The CDR3 is CASSLGRFTGQPQHF. CDR3 nucleotides: TGTGCCAGCAGCTTAGGACGGTTCACCGGGCAGCCCCAGCATTTT.

This clone was picked up one time. This CDR3 reads CASSYYTNTEAFF. The CDR3 DNA is TGTGCCAGCAGTTATTACACGAACACTGAAGCTTTCTTT. J is TRBJ1-1 and V is TRBV2; no firm D call. CDR1 is SNHLY and CDR2 is FYNNEI in the germline V gene. The CDR3 spans 13 residues. Trimming cost V 5 bases and J 1 base, with 8 bases left between them.

The chain couples TRBV20-1 to TRBJ2-3, with no clear D. The CDR3 contains 14 residues. V lost 3 bases and J lost 1, with 11 bases in between. Germline V CDR1 and CDR2: DFQATT, SNEGSKA (reference sequence). The CDR3 here is CSASITGGTDTQYF. CDR3 bases: TGCAGTGCTAGTATAACGGGTGGCACAGATACGCAGTATTTT.

This clone was picked up a small number of times. The V and J genes are TRBV19 and TRBJ1-3; the D gene is possibly TRBD1 (5 bases). V was shortened by 5 bases and J by 0 bases, with 23 bases between the two germline ends. Germline CDR1 LNHDA, CDR2 SQIVND (reference sequence). The CDR3 spans 19 residues. The CDR3 bases are TGTGCCAGTAGTGCCTTATTTGGGGCCCAAGCCACCTCTGGAAACACCATATATTTT. Translated: CASSALFGAQATSGNTIYF. Complete variable domain (other parts from reference TRBV19 and TRBJ1-3): DGGITQSPKYLFRKEGQNVTLSCEQNLNHDAMYWYRQDPGQGLRLIYYSQIVNDFQKGDIAEGYSVSREKKESFPLTVTSAQKNPTAFYLCASSALFGAQATSGNTIYFGEGSWLTVV.

CDR3 DNA: TGTGCCAGCAGCTTAGCTAGCGGCCGGTACAATGAGCAGTTCTTC. Protein sequence: CASSLASGRYNEQFF. The chain recombines TRBV11-1 with TRBJ2-1; the D gene is possibly TRBD2 (6 bases). Trimming took 0 bases from V and 4 from J, leaving 10 bases between them. There are 15 residues in the CDR3. Per germline, CDR1 SGHAT and CDR2 FQDESV (reference sequence).

This rearrangement joins TRBV14 to TRBJ2-5; D is possibly TRBD1 (5 bases). The germline gives CDR1 SGHDN, CDR2 FVKESK. The ends were cut back, 0 bases at V and 7 bases at J, with 12 bases in the middle. The CDR3 is 14 amino acids. The CDR3 sequence is CASSQDAGWGTQYF. The CDR3 DNA sequence: TGTGCCAGCAGCCAAGATGCAGGGTGGGGGACCCAGTACTTC. The variable domain in full, completed from reference TRBV14 and TRBJ2-5, reads EAGVTQFPSHSVIEKGQTVTLRCDPISGHDNLYWYRRVMGKEIKFLLHFVKESKQDESGMPNNRFLAERTGGTYSTLKVQPAELEDSGVYFCASSQDAGWGTQYFGPGTRLLVL.